This T cell receptor (beta chain) was sequenced for a study of blood T cell repertoires in COVID-19 (dated by TCRdb to the early 2020s). Regarding the study in general: Samples from collaborators originated in the United States, Italy and Spain and spanned both the acute and convalescent phases of COVID-19. Deeply sampled blood TCRbeta repertoires from subjects exposed to, actively infected with, or recovered from COVID-19 were included in the dataset. A de-identified subject ID, COVID-19 status, age in years and sex were almost always included in the sample metadata. The repertoires were released in a freely available public database intended as a resource for research on the immune response to SARS-CoV-2. Where available, HLA class I and class II types were obtained from metadata supplied by the sample provider rather than from assay-based typing. The prospective study material was composed of cDNA or gDNA derived from T cells, B-cell-depleted T cells, or PBMCs. The samples were drawn from the first 160 participants of the ongoing ImmuneRACE study and from about 1,200 subjects provided by 6 global collaborators.

On the study overall, not on this receptor specifically: The quantity of clinical and demographic metadata differed by source and by participant and was supplied without curation.

This clone was found a few times. The specificity of this receptor is unknown. The input lacks base qualities; no much larger clone sits a single base away. CDR3 length: 14 amino acids, cysteine to phenylalanine. The DNA shown is the 42-base CDR3, in frame from base 1. CDR1 and CDR2, per the germline V gene (reference sequence), are SEHNR and FQNEAQ. Trimming leaves V shorter by 2 bases and J shorter by 7 bases, with the junction holding 6 bases beyond the gene matches. TCRbeta CDR3 regions were amplified from genomic DNA using the immunoSEQ Assay, a bias-controlled multiplex PCR. In the paper's pipeline: The number of nucleated cells in each sample was estimated from the amplification of reference gene primers within the assay. To quantify the absolute abundance of each unique TCRbeta CDR3 rearrangement, sequence reads were collapsed and filtered. For each sample, productive Simpson clonality was calculated as the square root of Simpson's diversity index over productive rearrangements. TCRdb took over this immuneACCESS table, retaining in-frame rearrangements with V and J assigned. Such tables are incomplete; in checked studies, under half of the missing clones stem from an unresolved V gene, and the remainder is unexplained. V and J calls and clone size are as listed in that table; D and trimming were resolved from the DNA. For this sample there are 200,000 to 300,000 clones; 80% to 85% appear just once. Jointly, the top ten make up under 5% of the sample.

Collaborating institutions collected whole blood in K2EDTA tubes following their own protocols. For TCRbeta analysis, collaborators shipped samples as frozen whole blood, isolated PBMCs, or DNA extracted from either of those sample types. The chain couples TRBV7-9 to TRBJ2-7, and TRBD1 matches 9 of the central bases. Sample: peripheral blood. This clonotype was obtained from a man aged 55 to 70 with acute or convalescent COVID-19. In nucleotide form, the sequence is TGTGCCAGCAGCTTATACAGGGGGCGAGGAGAGCAGTACTTC. Its protein reads: CASSLYRGRGEQYF.